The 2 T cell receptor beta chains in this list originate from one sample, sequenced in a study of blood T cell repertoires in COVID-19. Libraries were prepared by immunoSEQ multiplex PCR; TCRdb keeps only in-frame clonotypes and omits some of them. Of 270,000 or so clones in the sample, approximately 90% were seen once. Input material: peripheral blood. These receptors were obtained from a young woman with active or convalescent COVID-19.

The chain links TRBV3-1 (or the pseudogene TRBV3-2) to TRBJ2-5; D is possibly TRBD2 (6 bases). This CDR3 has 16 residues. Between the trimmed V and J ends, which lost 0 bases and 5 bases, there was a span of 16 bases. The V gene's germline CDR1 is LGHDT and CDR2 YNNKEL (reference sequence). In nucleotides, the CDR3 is TGTGCCAGCAGCCAAGATCCACGGGGGAGGTGGGAGACCCAGTACTTC. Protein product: CASSQDPRGRWETQYF.

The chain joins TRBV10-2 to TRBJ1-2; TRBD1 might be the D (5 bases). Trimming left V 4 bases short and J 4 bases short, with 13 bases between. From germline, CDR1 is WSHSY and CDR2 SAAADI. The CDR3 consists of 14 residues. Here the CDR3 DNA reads TGCGCCAGCAGTGGGATCACAGGTCCCTATGGCTACACCTTC. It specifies CASSGITGPYGYTF.